These T cell receptor beta chains were read from a single sample in a study of blood T cell repertoires in COVID-19. Profiled with immunoSEQ multiplex PCR; TCRdb holds only in-frame clones, not every one. This table holds 75,000 to 95,000 clones, roughly 84% found once. Input material: peripheral blood. These receptors came from a man in his sixties with acute or convalescent COVID-19. CDR3s include the opening cysteine and the closing phenylalanine or tryptophan. A D gene is named only where the DNA matches it firmly. Clone size, where shown, is once, few, many, or a class for clones that have expanded.

abundance	v_gene	j_gene	d_gene	CDR3aa	CDR3nt
NA	TRBV2	TRBJ2-3	TRBD2	CASSGTSGGVSTDTQYF	TGTGCCAGCAGTGGTACTAGCGGGGGAGTTAGCACAGATACGCAGTATTTT
NA	TRBV24-1	TRBJ2-1	NA	CATSDFQGHDEQFF	TGTGCCACCAGTGATTTTCAGGGGCACGATGAGCAGTTCTTC
once	TRBV11-2	TRBJ1-5	TRBD1	CASSLEGTGVQPQHF	TGTGCCAGCAGCTTAGAAGGGACAGGGGTCCAGCCCCAGCATTTT
NA	TRBV6-5	TRBJ1-2	NA	CASLGASTNYGYTF	TGTGCCAGCTTGGGGGCAAGTACTAACTATGGCTACACCTTC
once	TRBV6-1	TRBJ1-1	TRBD1	CASSERGVGTGALNTEAFF	TGTGCCAGCAGTGAAAGGGGGGTAGGGACAGGGGCCCTGAACACTGAAGCTTTCTTT
NA	TRBV7-2	TRBJ1-6	NA	CASSLGSSYNSPLHF	TGTGCCAGCAGCTTAGGGAGCTCCTATAATTCACCCCTCCACTTT
NA	TRBV11-2	TRBJ1-1	TRBD1	CASSRDRGEAFF	TGTGCCAGCAGTCGGGACAGGGGTGAAGCTTTCTTT
NA	TRBV6-5	TRBJ2-2	NA	CASSYPEVGELFF	TGTGCCAGCAGTTACCCGGAGGTCGGGGAGCTGTTTTTT
NA	TRBV7-2	TRBJ1-5	TRBD1	CASSLGQGSNQPQHF	TGTGCCAGCAGCTTGGGACAGGGCAGCAATCAGCCCCAGCATTTT
NA	TRBV11-2	TRBJ2-3	TRBD2	CASSSAGGPADTQYF	TGTGCCAGCAGCTCAGCGGGGGGGCCCGCAGATACGCAGTATTTT
NA	TRBV19	TRBJ2-7	TRBD2	CARPTSGALRQYF	TGTGCCAGACCGACTAGCGGGGCCCTCCGACAGTACTTC
NA	TRBV5-8	TRBJ2-6	TRBD1	CASSLRGPGANVLTF	TGTGCCAGCAGCTTGAGGGGGCCTGGGGCCAACGTCCTGACTTTC
NA	TRBV2	TRBJ1-2	NA	CASSEFVPSYGYTF	TGTGCCAGCAGTGAATTTGTCCCTTCTTATGGCTACACCTTC
NA	TRBV29-1	TRBJ1-2	NA	CSVEGAGLGGYTF	TGCAGCGTTGAAGGAGCGGGGCTTGGGGGCTACACCTTC
NA	TRBV14	TRBJ2-1	NA	CASSQWTASYNEQFF	TGTGCCAGCAGCCAGTGGACAGCCTCCTACAATGAGCAGTTCTTC
once	TRBV9	TRBJ2-1	NA	CASSVPTTDNEQFF	TGTGCCAGCAGCGTACCCACCACTGACAATGAGCAGTTCTTC
NA	TRBV7-9	TRBJ1-1	NA	CASSLRALGNTEAFF	TGTGCCAGCAGCTTACGGGCACTAGGGAACACTGAAGCTTTCTTT
NA	TRBV18	TRBJ2-1	TRBD2	CASSSTSGESEQFF	TGTGCCAGCTCATCGACTAGCGGGGAGAGTGAGCAGTTCTTC
NA	TRBV7-2	TRBJ2-2	TRBD1	CASSHRDRTGELFF	TGTGCCAGCAGCCACCGGGACAGAACCGGGGAGCTGTTTTTT
NA	TRBV5-1	TRBJ1-1	NA	CASSPQGQNTEAFF	TGCGCCAGCAGCCCACAGGGACAGAACACTGAAGCTTTCTTT
NA	TRBV4-1	TRBJ1-2	TRBD1	CASSQDPGTERSYGYTF	TGCGCCAGCAGCCAAGACCCTGGGACAGAACGAAGCTATGGCTACACCTTC
NA	TRBV5-5	TRBJ2-2	NA	CASSAAPRTVTGELFF	TGTGCCAGCAGCGCCGCACCCCGGACAGTGACCGGGGAGCTGTTTTTT
NA	TRBV14	TRBJ2-7	NA	CASSSMTPTYEQYF	TGTGCCAGCAGCTCAATGACACCCACCTACGAGCAGTACTTC
NA	TRBV7-9	TRBJ1-4	TRBD1	CASSSGQATNEKLFF	TGTGCCAGCAGCTCCGGACAGGCAACTAATGAAAAACTGTTTTTT
few	TRBV7-8	TRBJ2-1	TRBD1	CASRAGGLVYNEQFF	TGTGCCAGCAGGGCAGGGGGCTTAGTCTACAATGAGCAGTTCTTC
NA	TRBV28	TRBJ1-6	TRBD1	CASSWSGGSSPLHF	TGTGCCAGCAGTTGGTCAGGGGGCTCTTCACCCCTCCACTTT
NA	TRBV3-1/TRBV3-2	TRBJ1-6	NA	CASSPQVVAGNSPLHF	TGTGCCAGCAGCCCCCAGGTCGTAGCGGGGAATTCACCCCTCCACTTT
NA	TRBV19	TRBJ2-2	TRBD1	CASSIPGTVNTGELFF	TGTGCCAGTAGTATCCCCGGGACAGTTAACACCGGGGAGCTGTTTTTT
NA	TRBV24-1	TRBJ2-1	NA	CATSENRASSYNEQFF	TGTGCCACCAGTGAGAACAGGGCGAGCTCCTACAATGAGCAGTTCTTC
NA	TRBV5-1	TRBJ1-1	TRBD1	CASSFTGDTEAFF	TGCGCCAGCAGCTTTACAGGGGACACTGAAGCTTTCTTT
once	TRBV6-6	TRBJ2-5	TRBD1	CASSYTGQQETQYF	TGTGCCAGCAGTTACACGGGACAGCAAGAGACCCAGTACTTC
NA	TRBV3-1/TRBV3-2	TRBJ1-5	NA	CASSFSDRSNQPQHF	TGTGCCAGCAGCTTCTCCGACAGGAGCAATCAGCCCCAGCATTTT
NA	TRBV11-2	TRBJ2-1	TRBD2	CASSLVKLSGVSYNEQFF	TGTGCCAGCAGCTTAGTTAAGCTTAGCGGGGTGTCCTACAATGAGCAGTTCTTC
once	TRBV7-9	TRBJ1-2	TRBD1	CASSYLGQGKRNYGYTF	TGTGCCAGCAGCTACCTGGGACAGGGGAAAAGAAACTATGGCTACACCTTC
NA	TRBV7-9	TRBJ2-7	NA	CASRDSDKDYEQYF	TGTGCCAGCAGAGACTCGGACAAAGACTACGAGCAGTACTTC
NA	TRBV19	TRBJ2-1	TRBD1	CASSKRVGTGVIEQFF	TGTGCCAGTAGTAAAAGGGTAGGGACAGGGGTGATTGAGCAGTTCTTC
NA	TRBV28	TRBJ1-2	NA	CASSLGGASYGYTF	TGTGCCAGCAGTTTAGGAGGGGCCAGCTATGGCTACACCTTC
NA	TRBV5-6	TRBJ1-5	TRBD1	CASSLAGQGYPQPQHF	TGTGCCAGCAGCTTGGCGGGACAGGGATACCCTCAGCCCCAGCATTTT
NA	TRBV5-1	TRBJ1-1	NA	CASSLSISGTKAFF	TGCGCCAGCAGCTTGAGTATATCCGGGACAAAAGCTTTCTTT
NA	TRBV12-3/TRBV12-4	TRBJ1-3	TRBD1	CASSSYNTGQSF	TGTGCCAGCAGTAGCTACAATACGGGACAGTCGTTT
NA	TRBV28	TRBJ2-1	NA	CASSLEAHQFF	TGTGCCAGCAGTTTAGAGGCCCATCAGTTCTTC
NA	TRBV7-2	TRBJ2-5	NA	CASSLTWTVQETQYF	TGTGCCAGCAGCTTAACGTGGACAGTCCAAGAGACCCAGTACTTC
NA	TRBV24-1	TRBJ1-3	NA	CATSDEGNTIYF	TGTGCCACCAGTGATGAGGGAAACACCATATATTTT
NA	TRBV18	TRBJ2-1	NA	CASSPPGWNEQFF	TGTGCCAGCTCACCCCCGGGGTGGAATGAGCAGTTCTTC